The rows below give T cell receptor beta chains drawn from one sample of a study of shared clonotypes between healthy human individuals. Libraries were prepared by immunoSEQ multiplex PCR; TCRdb keeps only in-frame clonotypes and omits some of them. The repertoire has about 2 million clones, about 95% of them found once; the top ten carry roughly 1%. The specimen was naive CD8+ T cells sorted from blood. The receptors come from a man younger than 35 in good health. CDR3s include the opening cysteine and the closing phenylalanine or tryptophan. Each record gives: V gene, clone size, J gene, D gene, CDR3 protein, CDR3 DNA. The D gene is left open where the match is weak. Clone size is stated in some rows and not others, as once, few, many or a class when expanded.

>TRBV11-2|.|TRBJ1-1|.
CASSSQVNTEAFF
TGTGCCAGCAGCTCACAGGTGAACACTGAAGCTTTCTTT
>TRBV6-5|.|TRBJ2-1|.
CASRPPGAYNEQFF
TGTGCCAGCAGACCCCCGGGAGCGTACAATGAGCAGTTCTTC
>TRBV25-1|.|TRBJ2-7|TRBD2
CASSERDYSYEQYF
TGTGCCAGCAGTGAACGGGACTACTCCTACGAGCAGTACTTC
>TRBV30|.|TRBJ1-4|.
CAWGDGSTNEKLFF
TGTGCCTGGGGGGACGGTTCAACTAATGAAAAACTGTTTTTT
>TRBV6-1|.|TRBJ1-2|.
CASSEAAGTNYGYTF
TGTGCCAGCAGTGAAGCGGCAGGGACTAACTATGGCTACACCTTC
>TRBV6-1|.|TRBJ2-3|.
CANGGPDTQYF
TGTGCAAACGGGGGCCCCGATACGCAGTATTTT
>TRBV11-2|.|TRBJ2-1|.
CASSFFGSSREYEQFF
TGTGCCAGCAGCTTTTTCGGGAGTAGTCGGGAGTATGAGCAGTTCTTC
>TRBV5-6|.|TRBJ2-7|TRBD2
CASSFTPQGLASYEQYF
TGTGCCAGCAGCTTCACTCCGCAGGGACTAGCCTCCTACGAGCAGTACTTC
>TRBV5-4|.|TRBJ2-3|.
CASSYRGAQYF
TGTGCCAGCAGCTACAGAGGTGCGCAGTATTTT
>TRBV7-9|.|TRBJ2-7|.
CASSLEPREQYF
TGTGCCAGCAGCTTAGAGCCCCGCGAGCAGTACTTC
>TRBV29-1|.|TRBJ2-5|.
CSVEDWGVQETQYF
TGCAGCGTTGAAGATTGGGGGGTCCAAGAGACCCAGTACTTC
>TRBV7-9|once|TRBJ2-7|.
CASSLALSFGGADEQYF
TGTGCCAGCAGCTTAGCCCTGTCCTTTGGGGGGGCGGACGAGCAGTACTTC
>TRBV6-5|.|TRBJ2-7|.
CASNGADTGPYEQYF
TGTGCCAGCAACGGGGCGGACACGGGCCCCTACGAGCAGTACTTC
>TRBV4-1|.|TRBJ2-7|TRBD1
CASSQSAGTGFGEQYF
TGCGCCAGCAGCCAATCCGCTGGGACAGGATTCGGCGAGCAGTACTTC
>TRBV6-5|.|TRBJ1-2|.
CASSYGVGGGYTF
TGTGCCAGCAGTTACGGGGTCGGGGGTGGCTACACCTTC
>TRBV4-1|.|TRBJ2-3|TRBD1
CASSTGTASTDTQYF
TGCGCCAGCAGCACTGGGACAGCTAGCACAGATACGCAGTATTTT
>TRBV7-9|.|TRBJ2-7|TRBD1
CASSLDQGTGGYEQYF
TGTGCCAGCAGCTTAGACCAGGGGACAGGGGGCTACGAGCAGTACTTC
>TRBV19|.|TRBJ2-7|.
CASSPSQGKSYEQYF
TGTGCCAGTAGTCCCAGCCAGGGAAAGTCCTACGAGCAGTACTTC
>TRBV7-9|.|TRBJ1-2|.
CASSYILGANYGYTF
TGTGCCAGCAGCTACATACTAGGGGCGAACTATGGCTACACCTTC
>TRBV4-2|.|TRBJ2-2|.
CASSQGDQAFTGELFF
TGTGCCAGCAGCCAAGGCGACCAGGCCTTCACCGGGGAGCTGTTTTTT
>TRBV15|.|TRBJ2-1|.
CATSLTNEQFF
TGTGCCACCAGCCTCACGAATGAGCAGTTCTTC
>TRBV7-8|.|TRBJ2-4|TRBD1
CASSLWGQDDLIAKNIQYF
TGTGCCAGCAGCTTATGGGGACAGGATGACTTGATAGCCAAAAACATTCAGTACTTC
>TRBV15|.|TRBJ2-3|.
CATSSRGYSNQPQYF
TGTGCCACCAGCAGCCGCGGGTATAGCAATCAGCCCCAGTATTTT
>TRBV4-1|once|TRBJ1-6|TRBD1
CASSPGTGGLVSYNSPLHF
TGCGCCAGCAGCCCTGGGACAGGGGGCCTAGTCTCCTATAATTCACCCCTCCACTTT
>TRBV6-5|.|TRBJ2-5|.
CASSYGQYKETQYF
TGTGCCAGCAGTTACGGACAGTACAAAGAGACCCAGTACTTC
>TRBV5-6|.|TRBJ2-7|TRBD1
CASSRGTGPQYF
TGTGCCAGCAGCCGGGGGACAGGGCCCCAGTACTTC
>TRBV7-9|.|TRBJ2-1|.
CASSLDRQYNEQFF
TGTGCCAGCAGCTTAGATCGACAGTACAATGAGCAGTTCTTC